This section outlines one TCR beta chain sequence together with its context. Its binding antigen is unknown. No much larger clone is present one base from it, and per-base qualities are unavailable. Libraries were constructed by 5' RACE. Sequencing was carried out with a NextSeq 500. The TCR library protocol attached unique molecular identifiers to individual cDNA molecules to correct for sequencing error and PCR bias. Both TCR alpha and beta chains were sequenced, and tight co-correlation was observed between alpha and beta sequence abundances in each sample. For the original study's pipeline: Decombinator V4 was used to perform V gene, J gene and CDR3 annotation of TCR sequences. Expanded TCRs were defined as changing significantly between any two time points under a Poisson model with p below 0.0001. TCR abundances were normalised to the total number of TCRs sequenced per sample and expressed as counts per million. MAIT TCRs were defined by TRAV1-2 paired with TRAJ12, TRAJ20 or TRAJ33, and iNKT TCRs by TRAV10 paired with TRAJ18. VDJdb, accessed on 1 November 2021, was searched for TCRs annotated for CMV, EBV and SARS-CoV-2, and TCRs annotated for more than one antigen were excluded. TCRdb redid the processing of the public reads, applying fastp at Q25 and MiXCR, and retained in-frame beta chains. Every CDR3 protein is listed once, alongside the most common genes and DNA of its rows. These V and J calls are TCRdb output, not the study's own analysis. The sample contains about 67,000 distinct CDR3 sequences, 9% to 10% of them found a single time. Of the sample, 15% to 17% falls within the top ten clones.

The entry originates in a study of early T cells in non-severe SARS-CoV-2 infection (dated by TCRdb to about 2021). Regarding the study in general: Because TCR sequencing was done on bulk RNA from unsorted whole blood, the alpha and beta chains could not be paired. Overall results and qualifications from the work: VDJdb matching was skewed toward anti-spike CD8 responses, so virus-specific expansions were likely underestimated and private and CD4 specificities were missed.

The germline V gene specifies MGHRA as CDR1 and YSYEKL as CDR2. Germline trimming amounts to 1 base on V and 7 bases on J, with 18 as the count of junction bases outside the gene matches. From the cysteine up to the phenylalanine, the CDR3 has a length of 18 residues. The only DNA kept is the CDR3, 54 bases in frame from the first base. The study was a case-control design nested within a healthcare worker cohort in London, UK, with weekly nasopharyngeal swab PCR tests and blood sampling. Healthcare workers were enrolled in the week of the UK lockdown, from 23 to 31 March 2020, and were followed every week for up to roughly 16 weeks.

The source material was whole blood, sampled at baseline. The receptor chain draws on TRBV4-1 and TRBJ1-1; 7 of the junction bases match TRBD1. This sequence was found in an adult who was a healthcare worker with PCR-confirmed SARS-CoV-2 infection or an uninfected control (not recorded which). The encoded CDR3 is CASSQGPGGPRFSVEAFF. The DNA reads TGCGCCAGCAGCCAAGGCCCAGGGGGTCCCCGGTTTTCTGTTGAAGCTTTCTTT.